The rows below give T cell receptor beta chains drawn from one sample of a study of radiotherapy plus CTLA-4 blockade in lung cancer. Data came from immunoSEQ multiplex PCR; TCRdb stores just in-frame clones and leaves some out. The repertoire includes tens of thousands of clones, approximately 79% of them detected once, and about an eighth sits in the top ten. The sequencing used peripheral blood, collected from a patient treated with radiotherapy plus ipilimumab. These TCRs come from a human donor with non-small cell lung cancer that progressed on radiotherapy plus ipilimumab. The CDR3 runs from the conserved cysteine through the conserved F or W. D genes are given only for firm matches. Expanded clones get a size class; other rows say once, few or many, or leave the size out.

V,size,D,J,CDR3,DNA
TRBV10-3,-,-,TRBJ2-1,CAISEGRRLSGNEQFF,TGTGCCATCAGTGAGGGGAGGAGGCTTTCAGGCAATGAGCAGTTCTTC
TRBV9,-,TRBD2,TRBJ2-1,CASSVLAGGPKFF,TGTGCCAGCAGCGTACTGGCGGGGGGGCCGAAGTTCTTC
TRBV19,-,-,TRBJ2-3,CASSIRGPLTDTQYF,TGTGCCAGTAGTATCAGAGGACCCCTCACAGATACGCAGTATTTT
TRBV28,once,-,TRBJ2-5,CASSSRSQETQYF,TGTGCCAGCAGTTCCCGTAGCCAAGAGACCCAGTACTTC
TRBV15,-,-,TRBJ1-1,CATSREGNTEAFF,TGTGCCACCAGCAGAGAGGGAAACACTGAAGCTTTCTTT
TRBV28,once,-,TRBJ2-6,CASGRPGANVLTF,TGTGCCAGCGGCAGGCCTGGGGCCAACGTCCTGACTTTC
TRBV28,-,-,TRBJ2-3,CASSNPPGGRVRTDTQYF,TGTGCCAGCTCTAATCCTCCCGGGGGGCGAGTACGCACAGATACGCAGTATTTT
TRBV28,-,-,TRBJ1-1,CASSFISGMNTEAFF,TGTGCCAGCAGTTTCATTTCCGGGATGAACACTGAAGCTTTCTTT
TRBV5-6,-,TRBD2,TRBJ2-7,CASSRPSGAYEQYF,TGTGCCAGCAGCAGGCCTAGCGGAGCCTACGAGCAGTACTTC
TRBV11-3,few,TRBD1,TRBJ2-2,CASSSGTGPTGELFF,TGTGCCAGCAGCTCCGGGACAGGGCCCACCGGGGAGCTGTTTTTT
TRBV7-9,-,-,TRBJ2-1,CASSFGARSYNEQFF,TGTGCCAGCAGCTTTGGCGCGCGCTCCTACAATGAGCAGTTCTTC
TRBV7-9,-,-,TRBJ1-5,CASSLVEGDQPQHF,TGTGCCAGCAGCTTAGTCGAGGGGGATCAGCCCCAGCATTTT
TRBV15,-,-,TRBJ2-4,CATSRGASENIQYF,TGTGCCACCAGCAGAGGGGCTAGCGAGAACATTCAGTACTTC
TRBV6-1,few,TRBD2,TRBJ2-3,CASRAGGPVDTQYF,TGTGCCAGCAGGGCGGGAGGGCCCGTAGATACGCAGTATTTT
TRBV7-9,-,-,TRBJ1-5,CASSLGTQPQHF,TGTGCCAGCAGCTTAGGGACTCAGCCCCAGCATTTT
TRBV23-1,-,-,TRBJ2-7,CASSQSMTRSNYEQYF,TGCGCCAGCAGTCAATCGATGACACGGAGCAACTACGAGCAGTACTTC
TRBV2,-,-,TRBJ1-4,CASSANRDLRGKLFF,TGTGCCAGCAGTGCCAACCGGGACTTGAGGGGAAAACTGTTTTTT
TRBV2,once,-,TRBJ1-5,CASTPGSNQPQHF,TGTGCCAGCACACCGGGTAGCAATCAGCCCCAGCATTTT
TRBV28,few,-,TRBJ2-7,CASSETGISSYEQYF,TGTGCCAGCAGTGAGACAGGCATCAGCTCCTACGAGCAGTACTTC
TRBV6-1,once,-,TRBJ1-5,CASSFQGNQPQHF,TGTGCCAGCAGTTTCCAGGGAAATCAGCCCCAGCATTTT
TRBV5-5,-,TRBD2,TRBJ2-7,CASSAGLAREYEQYF,TGTGCCAGCAGCGCCGGACTAGCGCGGGAGTACGAGCAGTACTTC
TRBV18,once,TRBD1,TRBJ2-3,CASSPPRQGPSTDTQYF,TGTGCCAGCTCACCACCGAGACAGGGACCTAGCACAGATACGCAGTATTTT
TRBV29-1,-,TRBD1,TRBJ2-7,CSAQTGDEQYF,TGCAGCGCCCAGACAGGGGACGAGCAGTACTTC
TRBV7-2,-,TRBD1,TRBJ1-1,CASSLHLQGTEAFF,TGTGCCAGCAGCTTACACCTACAGGGGACTGAAGCTTTCTTT
TRBV4-3,-,-,TRBJ1-2,CASSQEGAHGYTF,TGCGCCAGCAGCCAAGAGGGGGCTCACGGCTACACCTTC